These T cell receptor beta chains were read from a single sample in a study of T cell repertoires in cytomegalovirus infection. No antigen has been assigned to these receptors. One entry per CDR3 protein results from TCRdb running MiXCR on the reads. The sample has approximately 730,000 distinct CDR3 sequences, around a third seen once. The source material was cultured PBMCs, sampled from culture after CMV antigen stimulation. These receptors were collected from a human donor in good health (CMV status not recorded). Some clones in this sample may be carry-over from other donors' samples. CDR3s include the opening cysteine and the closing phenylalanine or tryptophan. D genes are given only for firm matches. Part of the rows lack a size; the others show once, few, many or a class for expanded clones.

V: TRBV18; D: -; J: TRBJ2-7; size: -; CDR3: CASSPGPTPPYEQYF; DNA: TGTGCCAGCTCCCCCGGGCCTACACCCCCCTACGAGCAGTACTTC
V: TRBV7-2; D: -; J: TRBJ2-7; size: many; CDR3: CASSLRGPPLYEQYF; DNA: TGTGCCAGCAGCTTAAGAGGACCCCCGCTCTACGAGCAGTACTTC
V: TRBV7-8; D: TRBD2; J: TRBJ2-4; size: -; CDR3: CASSPRGGGGNIQYF; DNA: TGTGCCAGCAGCCCCCGGGGCGGGGGGGGAAACATTCAGTACTTC
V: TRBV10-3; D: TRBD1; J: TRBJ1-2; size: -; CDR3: CAIRTQGLGNYGYTF; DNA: TGTGCCATCAGAACACAGGGGTTGGGGAACTATGGCTACACCTTC
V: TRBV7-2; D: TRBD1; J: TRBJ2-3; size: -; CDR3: CASSRGTDFLGTDTQYF; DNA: TGTGCCAGCAGCCGAGGGACAGACTTTTTGGGCACAGATACGCAGTATTTT
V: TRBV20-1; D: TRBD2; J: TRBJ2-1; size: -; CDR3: CSARRQREWDEQFF; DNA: TGCAGTGCTAGACGCCAGCGGGAGTGGGATGAGCAGTTCTTC
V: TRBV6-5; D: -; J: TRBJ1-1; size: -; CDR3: CASSSQVSAEAFF; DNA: TGTGCCAGCAGTTCACAGGTGAGCGCTGAAGCTTTCTTT
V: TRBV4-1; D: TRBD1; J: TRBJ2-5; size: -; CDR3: CASSQRMGQTQETQYF; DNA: TGCGCCAGCAGCCAAAGAATGGGACAGACCCAAGAGACCCAGTACTTC
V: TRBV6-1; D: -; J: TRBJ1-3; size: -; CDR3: CASSESPPGLYSGNTIYF; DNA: TGTGCCAGCAGTGAATCCCCGCCAGGTCTCTACTCTGGAAACACCATATATTTT
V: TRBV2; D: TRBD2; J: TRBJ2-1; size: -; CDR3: CASRITSGPYNEQFF; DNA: TGTGCCAGCAGGATAACTAGCGGGCCGTACAATGAGCAGTTCTTC
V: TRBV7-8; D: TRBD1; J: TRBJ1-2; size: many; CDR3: CASSFATGSYGYTF; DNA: TGTGCCAGCAGCTTTGCGACAGGGAGCTATGGCTACACCTTC
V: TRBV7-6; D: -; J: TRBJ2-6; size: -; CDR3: CASSLVGSGPSSGANVLTF; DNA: TGTGCCAGCAGCTTAGTGGGTAGCGGACCAAGCTCTGGGGCCAACGTCCTGACTTTC
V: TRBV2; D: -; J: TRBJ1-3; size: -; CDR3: CASHRESNGNTIYF; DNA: TGTGCCAGCCACCGGGAGTCGAATGGAAACACCATATATTTT
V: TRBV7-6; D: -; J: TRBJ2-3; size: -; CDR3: CASSPTPPGPYTDTQYF; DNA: TGTGCCAGCAGTCCTACACCCCCGGGACCTTACACAGATACGCAGTATTTT
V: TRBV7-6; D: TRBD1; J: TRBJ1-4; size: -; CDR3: CASSQRQGNEKLFF; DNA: TGTGCCAGCAGCCAAAGACAGGGAAATGAAAAACTGTTTTTT
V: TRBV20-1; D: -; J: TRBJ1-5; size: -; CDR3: CSARLGGDQPQHF; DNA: TGCAGTGCTAGGCTGGGGGGAGATCAGCCCCAGCATTTT
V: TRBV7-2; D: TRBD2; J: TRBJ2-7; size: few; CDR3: CASSLEGLAGGTLDPYEQYF; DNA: TGTGCCAGCAGCTTAGAGGGGCTAGCGGGAGGGACCCTCGACCCCTACGAGCAGTACTTC
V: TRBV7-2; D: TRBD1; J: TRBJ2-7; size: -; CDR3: CASSFQGVEQYF; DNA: TGTGCCAGCAGTTTTCAGGGGGTGGAGCAGTACTTC
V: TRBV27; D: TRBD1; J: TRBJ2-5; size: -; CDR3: CASSSERGQGTQYF; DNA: TGTGCCAGCAGTTCCGAGAGGGGGCAGGGGACCCAGTACTTC
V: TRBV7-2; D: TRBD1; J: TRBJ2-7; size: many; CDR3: CASSTHTGVMDEQYF; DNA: TGTGCCAGCAGCACCCACACAGGGGTTATGGACGAGCAGTACTTC
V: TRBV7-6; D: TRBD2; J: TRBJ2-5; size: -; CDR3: CASSRGLAGGVETQYF; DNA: TGTGCCAGCAGCCGGGGACTAGCGGGGGGGGTAGAGACCCAGTACTTC
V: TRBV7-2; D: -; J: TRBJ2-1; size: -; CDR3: CASSSIGYEQFF; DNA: TGTGCCAGCAGCTCCATCGGCTATGAGCAGTTCTTC
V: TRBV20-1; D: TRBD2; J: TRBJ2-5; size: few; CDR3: CSARPLIPPEREEAETQYF; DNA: TGCAGTGCTAGACCCCTAATCCCCCCCGAGCGGGAGGAGGCAGAGACCCAGTACTTC
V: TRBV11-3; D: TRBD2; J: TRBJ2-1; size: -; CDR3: CASSLALAGGGGEQFF; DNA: TGTGCCAGCAGCTTAGCCCTAGCGGGAGGGGGCGGTGAGCAGTTCTTC
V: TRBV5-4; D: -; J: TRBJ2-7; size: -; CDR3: CASSLAGAGPGEQYF; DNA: TGTGCCAGCAGCTTGGCCGGGGCAGGTCCGGGGGAGCAGTACTTC
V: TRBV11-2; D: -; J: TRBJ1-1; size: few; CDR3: CASSTAGSSAFF; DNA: TGTGCCAGCAGCACTGCAGGGTCCTCCGCTTTCTTT
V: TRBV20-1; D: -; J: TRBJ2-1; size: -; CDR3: CSARVGPTYNEQFF; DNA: TGCAGTGCTAGAGTCGGACCTACCTACAATGAGCAGTTCTTC
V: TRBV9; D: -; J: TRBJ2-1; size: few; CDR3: CASRREVAGGNEQFF; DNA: TGTGCCAGCAGGCGGGAAGTGGCAGGGGGCAATGAGCAGTTCTTC
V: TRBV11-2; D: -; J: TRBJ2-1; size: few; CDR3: CASSLVTRAASYNEQFF; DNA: TGTGCCAGCAGCTTAGTGACTCGAGCGGCCTCCTACAATGAGCAGTTCTTC
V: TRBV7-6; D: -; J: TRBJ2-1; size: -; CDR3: CASSFEGGRPHEQFF; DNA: TGTGCCAGCAGCTTTGAGGGGGGACGACCACATGAGCAGTTCTTC
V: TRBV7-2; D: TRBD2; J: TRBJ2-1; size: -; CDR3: CASSLHGGGGYNEQFF; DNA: TGTGCCAGCAGCCTACACGGGGGGGGGGGGTACAATGAGCAGTTCTTC
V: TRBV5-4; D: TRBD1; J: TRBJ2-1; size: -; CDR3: CASSSWTGSNEQFF; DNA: TGTGCCAGCAGCTCTTGGACAGGGTCGAATGAGCAGTTCTTC